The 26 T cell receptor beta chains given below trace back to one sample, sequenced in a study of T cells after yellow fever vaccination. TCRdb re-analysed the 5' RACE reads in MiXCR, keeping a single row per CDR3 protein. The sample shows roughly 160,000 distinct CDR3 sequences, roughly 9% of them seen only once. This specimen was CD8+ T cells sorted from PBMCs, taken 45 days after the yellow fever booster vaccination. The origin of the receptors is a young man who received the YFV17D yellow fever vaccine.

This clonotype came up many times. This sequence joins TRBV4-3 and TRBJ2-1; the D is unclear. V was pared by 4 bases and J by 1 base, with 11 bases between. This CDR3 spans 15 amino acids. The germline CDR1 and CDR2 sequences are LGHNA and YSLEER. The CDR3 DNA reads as TGCGCCAGCAGCCCAAAGGACCAGTCCTACAATGAGCAGTTCTTC. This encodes CASSPKDQSYNEQFF.

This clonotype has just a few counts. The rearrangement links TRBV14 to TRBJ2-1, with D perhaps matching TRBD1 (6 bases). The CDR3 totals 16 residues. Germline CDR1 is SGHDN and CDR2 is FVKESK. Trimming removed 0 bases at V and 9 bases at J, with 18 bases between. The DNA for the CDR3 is TGTGCCAGCAGCCAAGATAGTGGGGGCTCCGAGGGTGAGCAGTTCTTC. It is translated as CASSQDSGGSEGEQFF.

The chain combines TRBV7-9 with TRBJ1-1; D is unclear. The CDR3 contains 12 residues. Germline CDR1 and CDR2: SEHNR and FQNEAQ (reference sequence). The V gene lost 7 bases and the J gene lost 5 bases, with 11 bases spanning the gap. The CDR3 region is CASNVDRTEAFF. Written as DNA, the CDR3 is TGTGCCAGCAATGTGGATAGGACTGAAGCTTTCTTT.

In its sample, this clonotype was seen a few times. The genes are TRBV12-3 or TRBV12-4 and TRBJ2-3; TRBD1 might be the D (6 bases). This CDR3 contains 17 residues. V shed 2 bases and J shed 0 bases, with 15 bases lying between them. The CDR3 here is CASSLRPGGPSTDTQYF. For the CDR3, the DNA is TGTGCCAGCAGTTTACGGCCTGGGGGCCCGAGCACAGATACGCAGTATTTT.

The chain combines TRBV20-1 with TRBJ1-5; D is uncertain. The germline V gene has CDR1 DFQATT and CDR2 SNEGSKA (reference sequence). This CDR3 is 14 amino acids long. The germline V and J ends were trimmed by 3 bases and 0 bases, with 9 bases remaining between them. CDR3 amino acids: CSARSKGSNQPQHF. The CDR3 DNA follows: TGCAGTGCTAGGTCGAAGGGTAGCAATCAGCCCCAGCATTTT.

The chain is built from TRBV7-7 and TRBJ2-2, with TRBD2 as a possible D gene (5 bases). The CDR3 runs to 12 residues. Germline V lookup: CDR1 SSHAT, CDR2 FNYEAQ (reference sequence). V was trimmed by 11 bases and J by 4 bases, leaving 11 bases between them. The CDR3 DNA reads TGTGCCCTCGGCCGGGGCACCGGGGAGCTGTTTTTT. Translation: CALGRGTGELFF.

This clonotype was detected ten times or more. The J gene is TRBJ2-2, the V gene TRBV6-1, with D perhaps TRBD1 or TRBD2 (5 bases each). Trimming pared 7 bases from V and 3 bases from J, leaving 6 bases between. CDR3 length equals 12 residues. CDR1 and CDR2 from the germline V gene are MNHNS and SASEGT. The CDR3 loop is CASMGDTGELFF. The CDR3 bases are TGTGCCAGCATGGGGGACACCGGGGAGCTGTTTTTT.

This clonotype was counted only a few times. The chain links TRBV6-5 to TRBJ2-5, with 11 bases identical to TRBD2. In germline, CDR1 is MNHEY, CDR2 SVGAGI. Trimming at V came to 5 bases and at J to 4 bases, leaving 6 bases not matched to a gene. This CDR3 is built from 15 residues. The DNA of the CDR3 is TGTGCCAGCAGTCCCTCCGGGACTAGCGGAGAGACCCAGTACTTC. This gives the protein CASSPSGTSGETQYF.

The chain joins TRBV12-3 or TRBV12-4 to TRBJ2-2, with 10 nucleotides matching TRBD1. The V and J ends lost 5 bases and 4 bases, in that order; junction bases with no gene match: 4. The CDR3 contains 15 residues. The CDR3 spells CASSTRQGATGELFF. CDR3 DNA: TGTGCCAGCAGTACAAGACAGGGGGCCACCGGGGAGCTGTTTTTT.

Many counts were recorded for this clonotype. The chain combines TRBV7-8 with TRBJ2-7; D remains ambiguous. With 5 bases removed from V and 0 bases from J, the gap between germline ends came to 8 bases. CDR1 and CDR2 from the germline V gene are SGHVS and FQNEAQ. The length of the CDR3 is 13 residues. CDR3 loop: CASSPPGSYEQYF. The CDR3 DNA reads TGTGCCAGCAGCCCCCCCGGCTCCTACGAGCAGTACTTC.

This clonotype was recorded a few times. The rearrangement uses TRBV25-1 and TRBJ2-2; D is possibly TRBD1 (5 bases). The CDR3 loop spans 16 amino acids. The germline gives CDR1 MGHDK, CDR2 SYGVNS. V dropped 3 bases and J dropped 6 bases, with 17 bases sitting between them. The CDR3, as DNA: TGTGCCAGCAGTGATAGGCGGCAGGGATCGGCCGGGGAGCTGTTTTTT. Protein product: CASSDRRQGSAGELFF.

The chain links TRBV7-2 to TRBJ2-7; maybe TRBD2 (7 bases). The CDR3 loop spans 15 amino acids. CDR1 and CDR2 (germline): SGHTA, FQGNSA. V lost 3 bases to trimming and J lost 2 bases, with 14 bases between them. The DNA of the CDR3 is TGTGCCAGCAGCTTGAGGCGGGGGCGGACCTACGAGCAGTACTTC. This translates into CASSLRRGRTYEQYF.

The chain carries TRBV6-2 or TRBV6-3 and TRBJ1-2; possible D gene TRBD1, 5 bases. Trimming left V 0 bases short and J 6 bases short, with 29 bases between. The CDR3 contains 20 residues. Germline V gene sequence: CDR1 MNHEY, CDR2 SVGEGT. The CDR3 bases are TGTGCCAGCAGTTACTCGTTAAGGGCCGACAGCCATCATGGATCAGATGGCTACACCTTC. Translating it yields CASSYSLRADSHHGSDGYTF.

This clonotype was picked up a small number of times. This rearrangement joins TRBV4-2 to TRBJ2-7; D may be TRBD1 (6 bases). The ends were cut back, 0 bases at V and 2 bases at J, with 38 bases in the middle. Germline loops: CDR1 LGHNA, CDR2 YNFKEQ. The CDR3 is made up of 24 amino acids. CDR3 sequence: CASSQDGPGQSGEIPNMKTYEQYF. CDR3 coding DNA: TGTGCCAGCAGCCAAGACGGGCCGGGACAAAGTGGGGAGATCCCGAACATGAAAACCTACGAGCAGTACTTC.

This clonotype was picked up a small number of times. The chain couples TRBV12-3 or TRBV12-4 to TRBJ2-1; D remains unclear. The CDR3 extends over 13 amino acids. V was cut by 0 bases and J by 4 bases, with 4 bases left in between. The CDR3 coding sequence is TGTGCCAGCAGTTTAGCGGCTTACAATGAGCAGTTCTTC. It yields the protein CASSLAAYNEQFF.

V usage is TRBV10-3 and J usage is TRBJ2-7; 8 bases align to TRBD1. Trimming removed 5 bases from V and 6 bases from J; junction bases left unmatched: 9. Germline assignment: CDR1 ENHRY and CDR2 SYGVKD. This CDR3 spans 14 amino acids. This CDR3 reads CAISRSGQGGEQYF. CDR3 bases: TGTGCCATCAGTAGATCCGGACAGGGCGGCGAGCAGTACTTC.

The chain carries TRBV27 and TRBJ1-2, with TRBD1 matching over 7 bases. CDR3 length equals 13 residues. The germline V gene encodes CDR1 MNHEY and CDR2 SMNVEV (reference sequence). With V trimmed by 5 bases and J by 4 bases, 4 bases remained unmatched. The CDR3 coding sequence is TGTGCCAGCAGTCTCAGGGGGACCTATGGCTACACCTTC. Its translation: CASSLRGTYGYTF.

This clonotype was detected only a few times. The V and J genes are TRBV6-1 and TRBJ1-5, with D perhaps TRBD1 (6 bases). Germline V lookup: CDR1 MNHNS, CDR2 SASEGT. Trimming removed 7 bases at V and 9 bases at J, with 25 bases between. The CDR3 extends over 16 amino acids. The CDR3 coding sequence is TGTGCCAGCATCGCAGGTACGACGGGTGTAGGGGGGCCCCAGCATTTT. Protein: CASIAGTTGVGGPQHF.

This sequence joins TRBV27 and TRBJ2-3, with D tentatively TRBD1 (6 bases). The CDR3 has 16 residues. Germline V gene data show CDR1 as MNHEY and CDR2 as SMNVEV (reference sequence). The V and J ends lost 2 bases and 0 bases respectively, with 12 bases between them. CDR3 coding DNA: TGTGCCAGCAGTTTACAGGGGTCCACTAGCACAGATACGCAGTATTTT. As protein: CASSLQGSTSTDTQYF.

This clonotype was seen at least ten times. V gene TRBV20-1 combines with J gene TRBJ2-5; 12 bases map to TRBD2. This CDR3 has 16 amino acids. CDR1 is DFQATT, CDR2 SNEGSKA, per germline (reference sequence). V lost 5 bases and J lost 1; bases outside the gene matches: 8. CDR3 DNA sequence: TGCAGTGCTCTGCGGACTAGCGGGGTACTCCAAGAGACCCAGTACTTC. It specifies CSALRTSGVLQETQYF.

This chain's CDR3 is CASSPIAGAYEQYV. As DNA, the CDR3 is TGTGCCAGCAGCCCGATAGCGGGGGCATACGAGCAGTACGTC. V gene TRBV5-6 combines with J gene TRBJ2-7, with 9 bases lining up with TRBD2. Looked up from germline, CDR1 is SGHDT and CDR2 is YYEEEE. Trimming at V came to 4 bases and at J to 4 bases, leaving 6 bases not matched to a gene. This CDR3 region has 14 residues.

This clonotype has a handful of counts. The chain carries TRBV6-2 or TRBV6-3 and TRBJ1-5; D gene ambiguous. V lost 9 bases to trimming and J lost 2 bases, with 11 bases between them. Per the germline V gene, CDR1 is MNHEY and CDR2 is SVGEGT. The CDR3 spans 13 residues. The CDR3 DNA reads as TGTGCCAGTTGTAGCATCGGCAATCAGCCCCAGCATTTT. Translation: CASCSIGNQPQHF.

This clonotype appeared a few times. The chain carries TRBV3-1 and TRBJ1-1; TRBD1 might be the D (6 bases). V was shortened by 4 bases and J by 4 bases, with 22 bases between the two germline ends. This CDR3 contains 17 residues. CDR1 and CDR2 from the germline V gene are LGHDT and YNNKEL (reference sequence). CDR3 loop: CASSPTQGTLWATEAFF. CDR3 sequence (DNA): TGTGCCAGCAGCCCAACCCAGGGGACACTTTGGGCCACTGAAGCTTTCTTT.

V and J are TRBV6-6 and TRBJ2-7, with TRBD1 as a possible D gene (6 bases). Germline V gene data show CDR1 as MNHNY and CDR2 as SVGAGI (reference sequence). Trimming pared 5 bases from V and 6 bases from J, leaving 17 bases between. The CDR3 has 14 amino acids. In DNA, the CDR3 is TGTGCCAGCAGTGTCACAGGGAAATCGGGCGAGCAGTACGTC. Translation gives CASSVTGKSGEQYV.

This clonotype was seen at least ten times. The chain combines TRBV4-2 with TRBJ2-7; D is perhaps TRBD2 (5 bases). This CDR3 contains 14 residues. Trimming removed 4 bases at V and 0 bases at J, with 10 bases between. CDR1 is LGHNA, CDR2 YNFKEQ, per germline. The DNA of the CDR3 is TGTGCCAGCAGCCCCGGGGAGAGCTCCTACGAGCAGTACTTC. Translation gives CASSPGESSYEQYF.

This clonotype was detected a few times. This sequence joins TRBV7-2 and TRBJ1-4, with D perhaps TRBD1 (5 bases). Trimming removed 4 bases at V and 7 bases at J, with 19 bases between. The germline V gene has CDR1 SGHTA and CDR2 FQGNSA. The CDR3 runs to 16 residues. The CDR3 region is CASSSIDSQLGEKLFF. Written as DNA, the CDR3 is TGTGCCAGCAGCTCAATTGACAGCCAACTAGGTGAAAAACTGTTTTTT.